Listed here are 30 T cell receptor beta chains from one sample, sequenced in a study of shared clonotypes between healthy human individuals. Assay: immunoSEQ multiplex PCR; the TCRdb copy retains only in-frame clones and omits some. The table has around 700,000 clones, roughly 72% seen once. The sequenced sample consisted of memory CD4+ T cells sorted from blood. Subset reported: CD45RA-negative fraction. All receptors derive from a woman aged 25-40 years in good health.

The rearrangement links TRBV28 to TRBJ2-6, with D possibly matching TRBD1 (6 bases). CDR3 length equals 16 residues. Trimming cost V 6 bases and J 0 bases, with 12 bases left between them. Germline V gives CDR1 MDHEN, CDR2 SYDVKM. The CDR3 spells CASSRTVVSGANVLTF. The CDR3 DNA reads as TGTGCCAGCAGCCGGACAGTTGTCTCTGGGGCCAACGTCCTGACTTTC. Drawing the rest from reference TRBV28 and TRBJ2-6, the complete variable domain is DVKVTQSSRYLVKRTGEKVFLECVQDMDHENMFWYRQDPGLGLRLIYFSYDVKMKEKGDIPEGYSVSREKKERFSLILESASTNQTSMYLCASSRTVVSGANVLTFGAGSRLTVL.

In its sample, this clone was seen once. CDR3 DNA sequence: TGTGCCAGCAGCCCCGGGCACCAAGAGACCCAGTACTTC. It translates to CASSPGHQETQYF. The chain links TRBV7-8 to TRBJ2-5; D is ambiguous. Germline V gives CDR1 SGHVS, CDR2 FQNEAQ. CDR3 length: 13 amino acids. With 5 bases removed from V and 0 bases from J, the gap between germline ends came to 7 bases.

The CDR3: CASTPNAGVVQDEQYF. CDR3 in DNA: TGCGCCAGCACCCCAAACGCGGGGGTAGTTCAGGACGAGCAGTACTTC. V is TRBV4-1 and J is TRBJ2-7, with 7 nucleotides matching TRBD2. The CDR3 covers 16 residues. Germline V gene data show CDR1 as MGHRA and CDR2 as YSYEKL. V shed 7 bases, J shed 5 bases, and the junction held 17 bases outside the gene matches.

As for this clone: This likely reflects a read error, since a far larger clone is one base away. V usage is TRBV27 and J usage is TRBJ2-6, with unresolved D. Germline values: CDR1 MNHEY, CDR2 SMNVEV (reference sequence). This CDR3 has 13 residues. V lost 2 bases and J 2 bases, leaving 1 base between the germline ends. In DNA form, the CDR3 reads TGTGCCAGCAGTTTAACTGGGGCCAACGTCCTGACTTTC. Translated: CASSLTGANVLTF.

This clone appeared a few times. This chain joins TRBV5-1 and TRBJ2-1, with 15 bases lining up with TRBD2. The CDR3 runs to 17 residues. Per germline, CDR1 SGHRS and CDR2 YFSETQ. With V trimmed by 4 bases and J by 4 bases, 6 bases remained unmatched. This chain's CDR3 is CASSPGLAGGGYNEQFF. CDR3 nucleotides: TGCGCCAGCAGCCCGGGACTAGCGGGAGGAGGATACAATGAGCAGTTCTTC.

The sample holds a few counts of this clone. J is TRBJ2-1 and V is TRBV5-1; the D gene is possibly TRBD1 (6 bases). This CDR3 is built from 16 residues. V was pared by 4 bases and J by 3 bases, with 17 bases between. Germline CDR1 SGHRS, CDR2 YFSETQ. The CDR3 nucleotides read TGCGCCAGCAGCCCCAGAGGGGGAGCCAGCTACAATGAGCAGTTCTTC. This gives the protein CASSPRGGASYNEQFF. Together with reference TRBV5-1 and TRBJ2-1, the CDR3 gives the full variable domain: KAGVTQTPRYLIKTRGQQVTLSCSPISGHRSVSWYQQTPGQGLQFLFEYFSETQRNKGNFPGRFSGRQFSNSRSEMNVSTLELGDSALYLCASSPRGGASYNEQFFGPGTRLTVL.

In regard to this clone: The same CDR3 also results from other DNA sequences found in this sample. This chain links TRBV7-9 with TRBJ2-5; the match to TRBD2 covers 9 bases. V lost 1 base and J lost 4; bases outside the gene matches: 4. CDR1 is SEHNR and CDR2 is FQNEAQ in the germline V gene (reference sequence). This CDR3 contains 15 residues. CDR3 nucleotides: TGTGCCAGCAGCTTAGTTTTAGCGGGAGTAGAGACCCAGTACTTC. It yields the protein CASSLVLAGVETQYF.

The chain recombines TRBV6-1 with TRBJ1-1; D not resolved. Trimming removed 5 bases from V and 0 bases from J, with 10 bases in between. Germline V gene sequence: CDR1 MNHNS, CDR2 SASEGT. The CDR3 sequence is 14 residues long. This CDR3 is CASSQPAMNTEAFF. CDR3 nucleotides: TGTGCCAGCAGTCAACCCGCCATGAACACTGAAGCTTTCTTT.

This clone has a single count. The gene calls are TRBV5-6 and TRBJ1-1; D gene ambiguous. The CDR3 covers 18 residues. The V gene's germline CDR1 is SGHDT and CDR2 YYEEEE. Trimming removed 1 base from V and 2 bases from J, with 21 bases in between. The CDR3 protein is CASSLTTTVPRDNTEAFF. In DNA form, the CDR3 reads TGTGCCAGCAGCTTGACCACCACTGTACCAAGGGATAACACTGAAGCTTTCTTT. The full variable domain, rest sourced from reference TRBV5-6 and TRBJ1-1, is DAGVTQSPTHLIKTRGQQVTLRCSPKSGHDTVSWYQQALGQGPQFIFQYYEEEERQRGNFPDRFSGHQFPNYSSELNVNALLLGDSALYLCASSLTTTVPRDNTEAFFGQGTRLTVV.

The gene calls are TRBV5-1 and TRBJ1-1; no clear D. V was cut by 5 bases and J by 0 bases, with 11 bases left in between. The length of the CDR3 is 14 residues. Germline V gives CDR1 SGHRS, CDR2 YFSETQ. CDR3 loop: CASREGAMNTEAFF. CDR3 in DNA: TGCGCCAGCAGGGAGGGAGCGATGAACACTGAAGCTTTCTTT.

The chain is built from TRBV7-8 and TRBJ1-3; no firm D call. V lost 4 bases, J lost 0 bases, and 7 bases lay in between. From germline, CDR1 is SGHVS and CDR2 FQNEAQ. CDR3 size: 14 residues. The CDR3 region is CASSSAVSGNTIYF. The CDR3 bases are TGTGCCAGCAGCTCAGCAGTCTCTGGAAACACCATATATTTT.

The J gene is TRBJ1-2, the V gene TRBV6-6; D gene uncertain. V dropped 5 bases and J dropped 4 bases, with 20 bases sitting between them. CDR1 MNHNY and CDR2 SVGAGI come from the germline V gene (reference sequence). This CDR3 comprises 16 residues. CDR3 region: CASSTRTDRSFYGYTF. CDR3 nucleotides: TGTGCCAGCAGTACTCGGACGGATAGAAGTTTCTATGGCTACACCTTC.

V usage is TRBV2 and J usage is TRBJ1-1, with D hard to call. Germline CDR1 SNHLY, CDR2 FYNNEI. CDR3 length: 14 amino acids. V lost 6 bases, J lost 3 bases, and 14 bases lay in between. Written as DNA, the CDR3 is TGTGCCAGCAGAAGGAGGGATTTGGACACTGAAGCTTTCTTT. It translates to CASRRRDLDTEAFF.

The chain has TRBV25-1 and TRBJ2-1; 8 positions match TRBD2. V lost 1 base and J lost 7; bases outside the gene matches: 12. CDR3 size: 17 residues. Germline CDR1 is MGHDK and CDR2 is SYGVNS. The CDR3 nucleotides are TGTGCCAGCAGTGAATCTCAGCCGGGAGGGGATTTGAATGAGCAGTTCTTC. It encodes CASSESQPGGDLNEQFF.

This clone was seen a few times. The genes are TRBV28 and TRBJ2-3; D remains unclear. V lost 2 bases and J 4 bases, leaving 7 bases between the germline ends. Germline V gene sequence: CDR1 MDHEN, CDR2 SYDVKM. The CDR3 spans 13 residues. The CDR3 is CASSLATSDTQYF. The CDR3 coding sequence is TGTGCCAGCAGTTTAGCTACCTCAGATACGCAGTATTTT.

The V gene is TRBV5-1, the J gene TRBJ2-7, with 7 bases that match TRBD1. Germline lookup yields CDR1 SGHRS and CDR2 YFSETQ. Trimming at V came to 0 bases and at J to 10 bases, leaving 4 bases not matched to a gene. The CDR3 extends over 12 amino acids. For the CDR3, the DNA is TGCGCCAGCAGCTTGGCCGGACAGGCCCAGTACTTC. It specifies CASSLAGQAQYF.

V gene TRBV29-1 combines with J gene TRBJ2-6; the match to TRBD2 covers 14 bases. The CDR3 consists of 16 residues. Germline-derived CDR1 and CDR2 are SQVTM and ANQGSEA. V lost 6 bases to trimming and J lost 2 bases; unmatched junction nucleotides: 3. The CDR3 nucleotides read TGCAGCGTGGGACTAGCGGGAGTCCCTGGGGCCAACGTCCTGACTTTC. Encoded protein: CSVGLAGVPGANVLTF.

The chain employs TRBV5-8 and TRBJ1-5; D is unclear. Germline V CDR1 and CDR2: SGHTS, YDEGEE. This CDR3 is 13 amino acids long. Trimming removed 1 base from V and 2 bases from J, with 4 bases in between. CDR3 region: CASSLWGNQPQHF. In nucleotides, the CDR3 is TGTGCCAGCAGCTTGTGGGGCAATCAGCCCCAGCATTTT.

The rearrangement uses TRBV11-1 and TRBJ2-6; D not certain. The CDR3 has 14 residues. CDR1 is SGHAT and CDR2 is FQDESV in the germline V gene (reference sequence). The V end lost 6 bases, the J end lost 2 bases, and 8 bases lay between the germline ends. The CDR3 region is CASSFNAGANVLTF. CDR3 DNA sequence: TGTGCCAGCAGTTTTAACGCTGGGGCCAACGTCCTGACTTTC. The whole variable domain, remainder taken from reference TRBV11-1 and TRBJ2-6, is EAEVAQSPRYKITEKSQAVAFWCDPISGHATLYWYRQILGQGPELLVQFQDESVVDDSQLPKDRFSAERLKGVDSTLKIQPAELGDSAMYLCASSFNAGANVLTFGAGSRLTVL.

This clone was recorded once. CDR3 amino acids: CASKLAGGTDTQYF. The CDR3 coding sequence is TGTGCCAGTAAACTAGCGGGAGGAACAGATACGCAGTATTTT. The rearrangement joins TRBV19 to TRBJ2-3; 12 bases map to TRBD2. The V gene end was trimmed by 7 bases and the J gene end by 3 bases; junction bases not matched to a gene: 2. This CDR3 contains 14 residues. Germline CDR1 LNHDA, CDR2 SQIVND (reference sequence).

This clone was picked up a small number of times. V and J are TRBV5-1 and TRBJ2-7; TRBD1 matches 7 bases. The trim removed 4 bases at V and 2 bases at J, leaving 6 bases unmatched. Germline V lookup: CDR1 SGHRS, CDR2 YFSETQ. This CDR3 has 14 residues. The CDR3 coding sequence is TGCGCCAGCAGCCAAGGGGACAGTACCTACGAGCAGTACTTC. Its protein is CASSQGDSTYEQYF. The whole variable domain, filled in from reference TRBV5-1 and TRBJ2-7, reads KAGVTQTPRYLIKTRGQQVTLSCSPISGHRSVSWYQQTPGQGLQFLFEYFSETQRNKGNFPGRFSGRQFSNSRSEMNVSTLELGDSALYLCASSQGDSTYEQYFGPGTRLTVT.

The chain is built from TRBV19 and TRBJ2-2, with D hard to call. Germline values: CDR1 LNHDA, CDR2 SQIVND (reference sequence). V was trimmed by 4 bases and J by 6 bases, leaving 12 bases between them. CDR3 length equals 14 residues. CDR3 sequence: CASSNLGLPGELFF. CDR3 bases: TGTGCCAGTAGTAATCTTGGCCTCCCCGGGGAGCTGTTTTTT. Based on the CDR3 plus reference TRBV19 and TRBJ2-2, the full variable domain is DGGITQSPKYLFRKEGQNVTLSCEQNLNHDAMYWYRQDPGQGLRLIYYSQIVNDFQKGDIAEGYSVSREKKESFPLTVTSAQKNPTAFYLCASSNLGLPGELFFGEGSRLTVL.

This chain joins TRBV4-2 and TRBJ2-3, with 11 bases aligning to TRBD2. The CDR3 spans 18 residues. Germline assignment: CDR1 LGHNA and CDR2 YNFKEQ. The V gene end was trimmed by 1 base and the J gene end by 0 bases; junction bases not matched to a gene: 6. DNA of the CDR3: TGTGCCAGCAGCCAAGCCGGGACTAGCGGTGCTAGCACAGATACGCAGTATTTT. This translates into CASSQAGTSGASTDTQYF.

J is TRBJ1-1 and V is TRBV7-6, with D maybe TRBD1 (6 bases). The V end lost 2 bases, the J end lost 5 bases, and 12 bases lay between the germline ends. The CDR3 runs 14 residues. The V gene's germline CDR1 is SGHVS and CDR2 FNYEAQ. This CDR3 is CASSLFQGTTEAFF. The DNA of the CDR3 is TGTGCCAGCAGCTTATTTCAGGGGACGACTGAAGCTTTCTTT.

Note on this clone: Other DNA sequences from this sample encode an identical CDR3 as well. The V call is TRBV6-5, the J call TRBJ1-2; 7 bases match TRBD1. There are 13 residues in the CDR3. Germline CDR1 and CDR2: MNHEY and SVGAGI. Trimming at V came to 6 bases and at J to 7 bases, leaving 8 bases not matched to a gene. CDR3 DNA: TGTGCCAGCAGCCAGACAGGGTTGAGTGGCTACACCTTC. This encodes CASSQTGLSGYTF.

The J gene is TRBJ2-7, the V gene TRBV7-5; TRBD1, as called in the table, went unchecked against the DNA. TRBV7-5 is deemed a pseudogene. The length of the CDR3 is 18 residues. CDR3: CVRSLELVGEGQGNEQYF. The CDR3 DNA sequence: TGTGTCAGAAGCTTAGAATTAGTAGGTGAGGGACAGGGGAACGAGCAGTACTTC.

A few counts support this clone. The chain joins TRBV5-4 to TRBJ1-1, with no clear D. Between the trimmed V and J ends, which lost 1 base and 0 bases, there was a span of 4 bases. This CDR3 is 13 amino acids long. CDR1 is SGHNT and CDR2 is YYREEE in the germline V gene (reference sequence). The CDR3 loop is CASSLPMNTEAFF. CDR3 sequence (DNA): TGTGCCAGCAGCTTGCCCATGAACACTGAAGCTTTCTTT.

The chain joins TRBV30 to TRBJ1-5; TRBD1 aligns across 7 bases. The CDR3 runs to 15 residues. Germline CDR1 GTSNPN, CDR2 SVGIG (reference sequence). J was trimmed by 0 bases and V by 3 bases; bases with no gene match: 5. The DNA for the CDR3 is TGTGCCTGGAGCGGGGACAGCCATAGCAATCAGCCCCAGCATTTT. Translation gives CAWSGDSHSNQPQHF.

Written as DNA, the CDR3 is TGCGCCAGCAGCGTGAGCGGGATTGGCAGGGAGCTGTTTTTT. Protein sequence: CASSVSGIGRELFF. This chain joins TRBV5-1 and TRBJ2-2; 7 bases agree with TRBD2. The length of the CDR3 is 14 residues. V gave up 4 bases and J gave up 9 bases; unmatched junction bases: 9. CDR1 is SGHRS, CDR2 YFSETQ, per germline.

The chain combines TRBV6-5 with TRBJ1-4; D not resolved. Germline V lookup: CDR1 MNHEY, CDR2 SVGAGI. Between the trimmed V and J ends, which lost 7 bases and 6 bases, there was a span of 6 bases. The CDR3 is 11 amino acids. CDR3 in amino acids: CASKADEKLFF. The CDR3 DNA reads as TGTGCCAGCAAAGCCGATGAAAAACTGTTTTTT.